Sequencing of this T cell receptor beta chain was carried out in a study of T cell responses to AZD1222 COVID-19 vaccine. As for this clone: Its antigen is unknown.

Germline CDR1 reads SGHTA; CDR2 reads FQGTGA. Trimming removed 5 bases from V and 5 bases from J, with 14 bases in between. The CDR3 has 14 amino acids. Study-wide points: Rises in breadth and depth of Spike-specific TCRs came after two AZD1222 doses. A mostly white British donor set with more females was recruited, and clonal diversity was possibly underestimated. Among those given AZD1222, only five or six were seropositive at baseline. Within unmutated variant regions lay the reported targets of nearly half of spike-specific TCRs.

The protocol was immunoSEQ multiplex PCR, while the TCRdb copy is restricted to in-frame clones and leaves out a portion. The data contain 150,000 or so clones, less than 90% of them singletons. V and J are TRBV7-3 and TRBJ2-3, with D unclear. The TCR comes from an adult in good health. The input for sequencing was peripheral blood, taken on day 0 of AZD1222 vaccination. This chain's CDR3 is CASSPSGTGDTQYF. CDR3 sequence (DNA): TGTGCCAGCAGCCCATCGGGTACTGGAGATACGCAGTATTTT.